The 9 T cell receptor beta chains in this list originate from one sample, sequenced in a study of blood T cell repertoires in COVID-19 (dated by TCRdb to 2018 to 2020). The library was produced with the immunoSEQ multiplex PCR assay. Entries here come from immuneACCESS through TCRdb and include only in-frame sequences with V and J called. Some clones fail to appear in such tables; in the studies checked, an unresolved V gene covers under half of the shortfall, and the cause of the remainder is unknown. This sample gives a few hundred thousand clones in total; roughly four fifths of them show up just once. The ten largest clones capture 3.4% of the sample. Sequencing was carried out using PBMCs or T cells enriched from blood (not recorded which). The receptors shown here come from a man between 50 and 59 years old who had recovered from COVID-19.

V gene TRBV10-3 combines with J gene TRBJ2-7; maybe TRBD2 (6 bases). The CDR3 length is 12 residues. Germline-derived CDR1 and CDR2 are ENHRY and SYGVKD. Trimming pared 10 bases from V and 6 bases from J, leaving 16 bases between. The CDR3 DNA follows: TGTGCCACCGGCGGAGGGACCCGCGAGCAGTACTTC. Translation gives CATGGGTREQYF.

The CDR3 here is CASSQLPGQGENIQYF. The CDR3 DNA is TGTGCCAGCAGCCAATTGCCGGGACAGGGCGAAAACATTCAGTACTTC. The V gene is TRBV4-2, the J gene TRBJ2-4, with 9 bases that match TRBD1. The CDR3 loop spans 16 amino acids. The junction had 7 bases not matched to a gene; V was cut back by 2 bases and J by 5 bases. From germline, CDR1 is LGHNA and CDR2 YNFKEQ.

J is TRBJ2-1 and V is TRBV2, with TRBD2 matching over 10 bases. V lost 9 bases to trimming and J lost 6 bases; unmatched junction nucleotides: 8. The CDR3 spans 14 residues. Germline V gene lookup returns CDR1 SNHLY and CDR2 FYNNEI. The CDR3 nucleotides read TGTGCCAGTTCGAAGCGGGAGGGCTTCAATGAGCAGTTCTTC. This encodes CASSKREGFNEQFF.

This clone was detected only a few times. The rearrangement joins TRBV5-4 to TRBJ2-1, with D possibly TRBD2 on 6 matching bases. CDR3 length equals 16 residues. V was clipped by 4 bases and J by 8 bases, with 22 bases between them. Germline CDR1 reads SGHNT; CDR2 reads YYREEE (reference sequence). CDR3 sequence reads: CASSGGAGIGQDEQFF. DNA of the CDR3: TGTGCCAGCAGCGGGGGAGCGGGTATAGGGCAGGATGAGCAGTTCTTC.

CDR3 protein: CASSLGAGWEDTQYF. The DNA for the CDR3 is TGCGCCAGCAGCTTGGGAGCGGGGTGGGAAGATACGCAGTATTTT. The chain recombines TRBV5-1 with TRBJ2-3; 7 bases align to TRBD2. Losses at the gene ends were 0 bases for V and 5 bases for J; bases not matched to a gene: 6. The CDR3 is 15 amino acids. Germline V CDR1 and CDR2: SGHRS, YFSETQ. Using reference TRBV5-1 and TRBJ2-3 for the parts outside the CDR3, the full variable domain is KAGVTQTPRYLIKTRGQQVTLSCSPISGHRSVSWYQQTPGQGLQFLFEYFSETQRNKGNFPGRFSGRQFSNSRSEMNVSTLELGDSALYLCASSLGAGWEDTQYFGPGTRLTVL.

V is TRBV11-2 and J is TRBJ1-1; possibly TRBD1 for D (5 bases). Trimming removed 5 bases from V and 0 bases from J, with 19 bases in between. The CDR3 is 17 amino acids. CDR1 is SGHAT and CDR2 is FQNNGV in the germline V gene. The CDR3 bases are TGTGCCAGCAGCCAAGCACCCGGACGGACACTGAACACTGAAGCTTTCTTT. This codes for CASSQAPGRTLNTEAFF. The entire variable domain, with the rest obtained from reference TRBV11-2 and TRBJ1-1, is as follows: EAGVAQSPRYKIIEKRQSVAFWCNPISGHATLYWYQQILGQGPKLLIQFQNNGVVDDSQLPKDRFSAERLKGVDSTLKIQPAKLEDSAVYLCASSQAPGRTLNTEAFFGQGTRLTVV.

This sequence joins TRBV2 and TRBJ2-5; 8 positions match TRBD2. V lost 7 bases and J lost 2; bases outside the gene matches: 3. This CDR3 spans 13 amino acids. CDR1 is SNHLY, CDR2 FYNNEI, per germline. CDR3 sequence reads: CASKAGVQETQYF. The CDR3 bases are TGTGCCAGCAAAGCGGGGGTACAAGAGACCCAGTACTTC.

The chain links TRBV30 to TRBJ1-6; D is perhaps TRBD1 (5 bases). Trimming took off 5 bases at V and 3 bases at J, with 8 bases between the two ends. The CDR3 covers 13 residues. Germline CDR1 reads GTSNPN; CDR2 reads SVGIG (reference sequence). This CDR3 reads CAWQGNYNSPLHF. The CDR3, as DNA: TGTGCCTGGCAGGGTAACTATAATTCACCCCTCCACTTT.

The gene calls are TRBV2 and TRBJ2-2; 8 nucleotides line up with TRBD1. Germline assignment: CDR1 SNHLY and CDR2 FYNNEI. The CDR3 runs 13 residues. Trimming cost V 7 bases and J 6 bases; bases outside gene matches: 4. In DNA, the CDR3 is TGTGCCAGCAAGGACAGGGTGGCCGGGGAGCTGTTTTTT. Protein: CASKDRVAGELFF.